Below, one TCR beta chain is given with its context. Its recognized antigen is unknown. Base qualities are missing; no much larger clone stands one base away. The data were obtained in a study of fetal regulatory T cell absence and autoimmunity (dated by TCRdb to the late 2010s). About the study as a whole: Autoimmunity of the exocrine pancreas was seen in the IPEX patients even though clinical diabetes was absent. The study at large found these results: Cord blood and pancreas had broadly similar TRB gene family usage, resembling published neonatal and adult repertoires. The TCR compartment showed significant oligoclonal enrichment in pancreas versus cord blood, with some top clones over 85-fold enriched. The oligoclonal enrichment was interpreted as support for antigen-driven autoimmunity occurring in the pancreas before birth in IPEX syndrome.

On the immunoSEQ human TCRbeta survey platform, TCRbeta CDR3 regions were amplified and barcoded with a two-step multiplex PCR. Illumina instruments were used to sequence the libraries, and IgH from the same samples was sequenced in parallel. Per the authors' processing: To remove PCR and sequencing errors, raw reads were filtered against IMGT V, D, J definitions and grouped with a nearest-neighbor algorithm. A clone was defined by an identical nucleotide sequence, and differential abundance between tissues was tested with a Fisher exact test for each clone at a pFDR threshold of p<0.01. Clones whose frequencies were too low for statistical inference were excluded by a minimum inclusion filter of 10 in either sample. The immunoSEQ Analyzer was used for pairwise clonal comparisons, while IMGT tools were used to assess gene family usage. Imported from immuneACCESS, the table was reduced by TCRdb to in-frame sequences with V and J called. These copies leave out some clones; in studies compared against another copy, an unresolved V gene accounts for under half, and the cause of the remainder is not known. Clone size and V and J calls were adopted from that table, with D and trimming inferred from the DNA. Across this sample there are 95,000 to 100,000 clones, with 55% to 75% seen only once. The biggest ten clones account for just under 2% of the sample.

Genomic DNA from frozen pancreas tissue was processed for repertoire sequencing. The DNeasy Blood and Tissue Kit was used to extract 2-3 ug of genomic DNA from umbilical cord blood or frozen pancreas. This TCR was sampled from a male donor with IPEX syndrome. The sequencing sample was made of pancreas tissue.

CDR3 region: CAISEVHREETQYF. The bases are TGTGCCATCAGTGAGGTCCACAGGGAAGAGACCCAGTACTTC. The sequence links TRBV10-3 to TRBJ2-5, and TRBD1 may be the D gene, going by 6 matching bases. V gives up 2 bases and J gives up 3 bases, and the segment between their germline ends measures 10 bases. As encoded in the germline V gene, CDR1 is ENHRY while CDR2 is SYGVKD. The CDR3 holds 14 amino acids from the cysteine to the phenylalanine. The retained sequence is limited to the CDR3, 42 bases, with the frame set at the first base.